This record covers a single T cell receptor (beta chain). What it binds is not known. This specimen comes from a study of cytomegalovirus exposure and HLA in healthy donors. The study, taken as a whole, reports: Using the classifier, cytomegalovirus status was reportedly diagnosed with high specificity and sensitivity.

The PCR had 60 Vbeta and 13 Jbeta primers. Here immunoSEQ multiplex PCR was the method, and the copy in TCRdb shows in-frame clones only, minus some. The sample yields 30,000 to 50,000 clones, of which the top ten take up around 3.2%. The CDR3 totals 16 residues. The V segment lost 5 bases and the J segment 4 bases; nucleotides outside the gene matches: 10. The V gene's germline CDR1 is SGHNT and CDR2 YENEEA. The sample comprised PBMCs. This chain connects TRBV11-3 to TRBJ2-2; 7 bases map to TRBD2. The clonotype originates from a woman aged 25 to 39 in good health and CMV-seropositive. As DNA, the CDR3 is TGTGCCAGCAGCGAGACTCTTTGGGGGGGCACCGGGGAGCTGTTTTTT. Protein product: CASSETLWGGTGELFF.